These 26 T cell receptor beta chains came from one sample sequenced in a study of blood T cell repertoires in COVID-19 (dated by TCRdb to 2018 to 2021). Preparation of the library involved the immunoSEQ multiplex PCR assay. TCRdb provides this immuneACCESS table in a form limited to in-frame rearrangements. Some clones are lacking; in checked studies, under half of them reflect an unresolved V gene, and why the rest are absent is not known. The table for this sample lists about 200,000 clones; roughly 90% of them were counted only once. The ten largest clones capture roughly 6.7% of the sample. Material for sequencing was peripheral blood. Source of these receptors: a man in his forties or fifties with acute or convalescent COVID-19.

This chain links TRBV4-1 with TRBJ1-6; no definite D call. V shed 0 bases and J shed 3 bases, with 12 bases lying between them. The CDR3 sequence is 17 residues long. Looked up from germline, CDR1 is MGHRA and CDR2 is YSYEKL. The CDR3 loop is CASSQDFRGNYNSPLHF. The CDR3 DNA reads TGCGCCAGCAGCCAAGATTTCCGCGGGAACTATAATTCACCCCTCCACTTT.

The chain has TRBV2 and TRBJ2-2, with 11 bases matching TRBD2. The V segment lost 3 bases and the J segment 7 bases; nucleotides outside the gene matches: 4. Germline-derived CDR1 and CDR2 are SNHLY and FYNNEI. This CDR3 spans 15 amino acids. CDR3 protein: CASSDSTSGGGELFF. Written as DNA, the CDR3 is TGTGCCAGCAGTGATTCTACTAGCGGGGGCGGGGAGCTGTTTTTT. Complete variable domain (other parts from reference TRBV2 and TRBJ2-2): EPEVTQTPSHQVTQMGQEVILRCVPISNHLYFYWYRQILGQKVEFLVSFYNNEISEKSEIFDDQFSVERPDGSNFTLKIRSTKLEDSAMYFCASSDSTSGGGELFFGEGSRLTVL.

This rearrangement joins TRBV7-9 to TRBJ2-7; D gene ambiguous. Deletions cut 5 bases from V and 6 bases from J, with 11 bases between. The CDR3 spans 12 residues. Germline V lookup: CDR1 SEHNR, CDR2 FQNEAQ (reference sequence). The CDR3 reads CASSPIVSEQYF. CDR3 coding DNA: TGTGCCAGCAGCCCGATCGTTAGCGAGCAGTACTTC.

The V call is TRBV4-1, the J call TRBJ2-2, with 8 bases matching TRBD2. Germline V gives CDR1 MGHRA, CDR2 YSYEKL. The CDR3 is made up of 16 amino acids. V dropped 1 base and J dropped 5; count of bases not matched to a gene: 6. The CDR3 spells CASSQASSGGTGELFF. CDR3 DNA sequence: TGCGCCAGCAGCCAAGCGTCAAGCGGGGGTACCGGGGAGCTGTTTTTT.

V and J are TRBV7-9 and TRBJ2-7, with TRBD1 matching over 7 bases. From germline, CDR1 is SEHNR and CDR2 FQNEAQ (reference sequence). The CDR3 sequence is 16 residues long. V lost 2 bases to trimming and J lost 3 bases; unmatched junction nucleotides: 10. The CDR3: CASSLTLTGDFYEQYF. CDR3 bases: TGTGCCAGCAGCTTAACCCTAACAGGGGATTTCTACGAGCAGTACTTC.

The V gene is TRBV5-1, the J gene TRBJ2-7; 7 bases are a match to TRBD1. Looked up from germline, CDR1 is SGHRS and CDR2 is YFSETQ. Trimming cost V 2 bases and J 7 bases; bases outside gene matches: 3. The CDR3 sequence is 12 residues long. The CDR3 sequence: CASSLTGVEQYF. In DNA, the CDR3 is TGCGCCAGCAGCTTAACAGGGGTAGAGCAGTACTTC. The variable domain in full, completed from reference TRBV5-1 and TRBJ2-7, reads KAGVTQTPRYLIKTRGQQVTLSCSPISGHRSVSWYQQTPGQGLQFLFEYFSETQRNKGNFPGRFSGRQFSNSRSEMNVSTLELGDSALYLCASSLTGVEQYFGPGTRLTVT.

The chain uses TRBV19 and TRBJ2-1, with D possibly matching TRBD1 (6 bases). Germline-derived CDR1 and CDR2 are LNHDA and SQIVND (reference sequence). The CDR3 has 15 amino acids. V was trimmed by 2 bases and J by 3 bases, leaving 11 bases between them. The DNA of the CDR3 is TGTGCCAGTAGTATACAGGGGAATCTCTACAATGAGCAGTTCTTC. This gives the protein CASSIQGNLYNEQFF.

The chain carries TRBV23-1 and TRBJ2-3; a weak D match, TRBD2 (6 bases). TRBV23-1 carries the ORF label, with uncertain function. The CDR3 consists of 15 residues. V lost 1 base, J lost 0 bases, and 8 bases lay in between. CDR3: CASSQCSGSTDTQYF. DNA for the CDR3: TGCGCCAGCAGTCAATGCAGCGGGAGCACAGATACGCAGTATTTT.

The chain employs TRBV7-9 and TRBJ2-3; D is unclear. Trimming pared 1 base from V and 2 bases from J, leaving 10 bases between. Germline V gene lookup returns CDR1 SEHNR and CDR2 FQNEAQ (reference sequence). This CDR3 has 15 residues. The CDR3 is CASSLGLDPTDTQYF. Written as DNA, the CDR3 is TGTGCCAGCAGCTTAGGGCTAGACCCCACAGATACGCAGTATTTT. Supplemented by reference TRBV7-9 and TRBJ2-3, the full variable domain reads DTGVSQNPRHKITKRGQNVTFRCDPISEHNRLYWYRQTLGQGPEFLTYFQNEAQLEKSRLLSDRFSAERPKGSFSTLEIQRTEQGDSAMYLCASSLGLDPTDTQYFGPGTRLTVL.

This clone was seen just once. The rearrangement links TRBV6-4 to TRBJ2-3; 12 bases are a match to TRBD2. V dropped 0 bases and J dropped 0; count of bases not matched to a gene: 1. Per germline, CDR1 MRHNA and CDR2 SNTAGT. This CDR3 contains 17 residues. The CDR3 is CASSDSGLAGSTDTQYF. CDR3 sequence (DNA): TGTGCCAGCAGTGACTCCGGACTAGCGGGGAGCACAGATACGCAGTATTTT.

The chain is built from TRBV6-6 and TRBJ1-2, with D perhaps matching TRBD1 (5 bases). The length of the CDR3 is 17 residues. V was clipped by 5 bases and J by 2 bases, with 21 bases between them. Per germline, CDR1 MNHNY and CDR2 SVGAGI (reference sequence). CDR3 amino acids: CASSRTGVRGSNYGYTF. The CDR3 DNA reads TGTGCCAGCAGTCGCACGGGGGTTCGGGGCAGCAACTATGGCTACACCTTC.

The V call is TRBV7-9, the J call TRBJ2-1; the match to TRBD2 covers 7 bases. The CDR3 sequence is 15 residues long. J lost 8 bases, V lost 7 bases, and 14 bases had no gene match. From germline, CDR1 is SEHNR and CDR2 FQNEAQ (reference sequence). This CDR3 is CASTVTTSASDEQFF. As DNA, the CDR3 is TGTGCCAGCACCGTAACCACTAGCGCGTCCGATGAGCAGTTCTTC.

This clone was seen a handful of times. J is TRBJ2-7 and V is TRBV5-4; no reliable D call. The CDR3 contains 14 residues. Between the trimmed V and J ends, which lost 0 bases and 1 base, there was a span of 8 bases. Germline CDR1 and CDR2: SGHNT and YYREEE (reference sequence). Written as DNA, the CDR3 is TGTGCCAGCAGCTTGGACGTCGGGTCCTACGAGCAGTACTTC. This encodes CASSLDVGSYEQYF.

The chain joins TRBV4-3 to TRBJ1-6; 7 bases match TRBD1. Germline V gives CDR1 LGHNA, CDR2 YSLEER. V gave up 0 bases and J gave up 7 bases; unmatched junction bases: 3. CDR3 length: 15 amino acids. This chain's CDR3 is CASSQDQGGNSPLHF. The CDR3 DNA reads TGCGCCAGCAGCCAAGATCAGGGGGGCAATTCACCCCTCCACTTT.

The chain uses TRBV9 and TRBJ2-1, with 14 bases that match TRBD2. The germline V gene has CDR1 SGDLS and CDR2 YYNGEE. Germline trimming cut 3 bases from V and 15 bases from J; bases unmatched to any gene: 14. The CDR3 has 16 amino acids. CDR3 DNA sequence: TGTGCCAGCAGCGCGACTAGCGGGGGGGCTTTAGGGGTATTGTTCTTC. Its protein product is CASSATSGGALGVLFF.

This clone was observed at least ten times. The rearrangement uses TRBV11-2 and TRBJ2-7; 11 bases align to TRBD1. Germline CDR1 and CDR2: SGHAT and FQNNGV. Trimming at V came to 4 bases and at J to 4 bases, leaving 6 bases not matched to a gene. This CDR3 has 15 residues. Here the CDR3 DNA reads TGTGCCAGCAGCTACGGGACAGGGGGTCGGTACGAGCAGTACTTC. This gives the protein CASSYGTGGRYEQYF.

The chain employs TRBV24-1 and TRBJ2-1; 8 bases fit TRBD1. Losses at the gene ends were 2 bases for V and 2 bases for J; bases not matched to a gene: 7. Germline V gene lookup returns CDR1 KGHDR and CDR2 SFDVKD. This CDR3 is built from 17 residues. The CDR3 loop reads CATSDSLGGQAYNEQFF. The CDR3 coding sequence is TGTGCCACCAGTGATTCACTTGGGGGACAGGCCTACAATGAGCAGTTCTTC.

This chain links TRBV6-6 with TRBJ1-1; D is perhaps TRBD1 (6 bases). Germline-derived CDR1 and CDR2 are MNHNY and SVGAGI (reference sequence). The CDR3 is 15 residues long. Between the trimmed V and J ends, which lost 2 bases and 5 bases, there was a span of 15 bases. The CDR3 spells CASSYRTDHRTEAFF. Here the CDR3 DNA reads TGTGCCAGCAGTTACCGGACAGATCATCGTACTGAAGCTTTCTTT.

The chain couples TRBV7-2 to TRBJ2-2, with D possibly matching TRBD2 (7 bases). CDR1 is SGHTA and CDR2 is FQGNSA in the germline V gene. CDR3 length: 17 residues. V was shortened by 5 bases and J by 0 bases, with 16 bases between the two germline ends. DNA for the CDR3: TGTGCCAGCAGCCCTGGTAGGGGGGGGCCGAACACCGGGGAGCTGTTTTTT. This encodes CASSPGRGGPNTGELFF.

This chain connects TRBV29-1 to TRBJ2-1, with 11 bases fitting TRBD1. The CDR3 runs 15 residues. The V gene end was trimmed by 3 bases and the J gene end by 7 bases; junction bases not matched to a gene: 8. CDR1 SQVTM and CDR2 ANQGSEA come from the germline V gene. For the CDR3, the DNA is TGCAGCGTTGAGAAGGGGACAGGGGGTGGAAATGAGCAGTTCTTC. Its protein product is CSVEKGTGGGNEQFF.

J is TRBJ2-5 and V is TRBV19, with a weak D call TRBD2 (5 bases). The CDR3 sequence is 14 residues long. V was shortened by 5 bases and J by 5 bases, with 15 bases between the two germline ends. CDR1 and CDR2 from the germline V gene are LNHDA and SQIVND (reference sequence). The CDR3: CASSSGGPGETQYF. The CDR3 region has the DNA TGTGCCAGTAGTTCGGGCGGCCCGGGGGAGACCCAGTACTTC.

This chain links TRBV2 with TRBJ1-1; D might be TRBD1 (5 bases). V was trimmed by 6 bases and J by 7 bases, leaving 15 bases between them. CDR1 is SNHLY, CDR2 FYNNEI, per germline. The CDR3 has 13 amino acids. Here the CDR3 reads CASSFRVRSEAFF. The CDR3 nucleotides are TGTGCCAGCAGCTTCAGGGTACGGAGTGAAGCTTTCTTT. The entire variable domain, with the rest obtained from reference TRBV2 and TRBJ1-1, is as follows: EPEVTQTPSHQVTQMGQEVILRCVPISNHLYFYWYRQILGQKVEFLVSFYNNEISEKSEIFDDQFSVERPDGSNFTLKIRSTKLEDSAMYFCASSFRVRSEAFFGQGTRLTVV.

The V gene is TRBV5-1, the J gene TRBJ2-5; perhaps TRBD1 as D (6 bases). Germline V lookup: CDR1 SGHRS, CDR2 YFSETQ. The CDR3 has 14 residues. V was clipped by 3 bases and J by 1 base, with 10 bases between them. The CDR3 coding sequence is TGCGCCAGCAGCTACTACAGGGTCCAAGAGACCCAGTACTTC. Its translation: CASSYYRVQETQYF.

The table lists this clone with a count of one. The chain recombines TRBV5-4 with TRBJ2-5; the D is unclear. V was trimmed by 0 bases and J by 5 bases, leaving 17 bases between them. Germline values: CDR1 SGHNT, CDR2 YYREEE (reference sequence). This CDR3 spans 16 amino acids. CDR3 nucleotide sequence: TGTGCCAGCAGCTTGGGTCCAGCCACGGGTCCTGAGACCCAGTACTTC. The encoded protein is CASSLGPATGPETQYF.

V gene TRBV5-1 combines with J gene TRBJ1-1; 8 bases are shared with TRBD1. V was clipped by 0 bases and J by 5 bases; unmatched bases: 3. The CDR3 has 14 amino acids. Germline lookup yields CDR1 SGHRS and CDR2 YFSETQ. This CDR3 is CASSLAGGGTEAFF. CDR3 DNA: TGCGCCAGCAGCTTGGCAGGGGGCGGGACTGAAGCTTTCTTT.

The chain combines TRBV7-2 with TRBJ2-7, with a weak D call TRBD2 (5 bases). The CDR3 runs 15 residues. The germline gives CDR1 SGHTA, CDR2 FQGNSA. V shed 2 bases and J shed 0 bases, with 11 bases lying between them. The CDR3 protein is CASSLNGVISYEQYF. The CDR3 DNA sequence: TGTGCCAGCAGCTTAAACGGGGTGATCTCCTACGAGCAGTACTTC.